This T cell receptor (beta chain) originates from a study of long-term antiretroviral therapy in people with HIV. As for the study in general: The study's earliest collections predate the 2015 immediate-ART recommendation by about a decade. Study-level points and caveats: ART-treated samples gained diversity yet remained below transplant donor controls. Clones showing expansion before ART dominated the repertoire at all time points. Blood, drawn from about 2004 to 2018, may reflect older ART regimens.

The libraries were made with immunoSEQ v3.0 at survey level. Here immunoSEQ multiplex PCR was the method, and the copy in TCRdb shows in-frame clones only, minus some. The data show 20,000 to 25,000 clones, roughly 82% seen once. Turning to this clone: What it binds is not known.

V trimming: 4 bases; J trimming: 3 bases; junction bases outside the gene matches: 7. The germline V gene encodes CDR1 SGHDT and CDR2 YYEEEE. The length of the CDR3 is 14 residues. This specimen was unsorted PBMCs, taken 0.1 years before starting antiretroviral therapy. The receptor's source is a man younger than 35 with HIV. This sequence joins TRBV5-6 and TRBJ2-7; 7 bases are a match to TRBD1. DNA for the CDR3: TGTGCCAGCAGCGTGGGGACAGAACTCTACGAGCAGTACTTC. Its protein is CASSVGTELYEQYF. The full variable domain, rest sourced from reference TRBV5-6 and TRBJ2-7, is DAGVTQSPTHLIKTRGQQVTLRCSPKSGHDTVSWYQQALGQGPQFIFQYYEEEERQRGNFPDRFSGHQFPNYSSELNVNALLLGDSALYLCASSVGTELYEQYFGPGTRLTVT.